Listed below are T cell receptor beta chains from one sample, sequenced in a study of T cells in Graves' hyperthyroidism and ophthalmopathy. From the multiplex PCR reads, TCRdb called clonotypes with MiXCR, one entry per CDR3 protein. Found here are about 610,000 distinct CDR3 sequences, 15% to 20% of them singletons; the top ten hold approximately 3.5%. Sequenced sample: blood. All receptors come from a woman aged 35 to 49 with Graves' ophthalmopathy. The conserved cysteine and the conserved F or W are not part of the CDR3 here. Fields, in order: D gene, J gene, V gene, CDR3 protein. A D gene is named only where the DNA matches it firmly.

D gene: NA
J gene: TRBJ1-4
V gene: TRBV5-1
CDR3 protein: ASSPWGPEKLF

D gene: NA
J gene: TRBJ1-6
V gene: TRBV6-5
CDR3 protein: ASSYSPRAVYSPLH

D gene: NA
J gene: TRBJ2-1
V gene: TRBV18
CDR3 protein: ASSPTQAVDEQF

D gene: TRBD1
J gene: TRBJ1-5
V gene: TRBV2
CDR3 protein: ASRSGQGGQPQH

D gene: NA
J gene: TRBJ2-2
V gene: TRBV2
CDR3 protein: ASSLIRTGELF

D gene: TRBD1
J gene: TRBJ1-5
V gene: TRBV20-1
CDR3 protein: SASGTGGNQPQH

D gene: NA
J gene: TRBJ1-6
V gene: TRBV3-1
CDR3 protein: ASSQAGGGSSYNSPLH

D gene: TRBD2
J gene: TRBJ2-5
V gene: TRBV12-3/TRBV12-4
CDR3 protein: ASRHTLGTSGKGQETQY

D gene: NA
J gene: TRBJ1-1
V gene: TRBV27
CDR3 protein: ASSLRVSTSQAF

D gene: NA
J gene: TRBJ2-1
V gene: TRBV5-6
CDR3 protein: ASSFNGGNFGEQF

D gene: NA
J gene: TRBJ2-5
V gene: TRBV2
CDR3 protein: ASSVEQVIGTQY

D gene: NA
J gene: TRBJ2-1
V gene: TRBV29-1
CDR3 protein: SASPLANSYNEQF

D gene: TRBD1
J gene: TRBJ2-2
V gene: TRBV9
CDR3 protein: ASSGGQLTGELF

D gene: NA
J gene: TRBJ1-1
V gene: TRBV7-9
CDR3 protein: ASSSQGEAF

D gene: NA
J gene: TRBJ2-2
V gene: TRBV30
CDR3 protein: AWGGLEGPNTGELF

D gene: TRBD2
J gene: TRBJ2-1
V gene: TRBV28
CDR3 protein: ASSLFSLAGGRNEQF

D gene: NA
J gene: TRBJ1-1
V gene: TRBV6-2/TRBV6-3
CDR3 protein: ASSRSGAATEAF

D gene: TRBD1
J gene: TRBJ2-1
V gene: TRBV10-3
CDR3 protein: AISPGTGRINEQF

D gene: NA
J gene: TRBJ2-3
V gene: TRBV10-2
CDR3 protein: ASSLGIPNTQY

D gene: NA
J gene: TRBJ1-1
V gene: TRBV6-1
CDR3 protein: ASHQGGATEAF

D gene: NA
J gene: TRBJ2-5
V gene: TRBV6-1
CDR3 protein: ASSEASTGQETQY

D gene: NA
J gene: TRBJ2-4
V gene: TRBV27
CDR3 protein: ASSPRTRLAKNIQY

D gene: NA
J gene: TRBJ2-3
V gene: TRBV10-3
CDR3 protein: ATLASTDTQY

D gene: TRBD2
J gene: TRBJ2-7
V gene: TRBV18
CDR3 protein: ASSPEAGRRTEQY

D gene: NA
J gene: TRBJ2-5
V gene: TRBV3-1
CDR3 protein: ASSQDGPETQY

D gene: NA
J gene: TRBJ1-2
V gene: TRBV2
CDR3 protein: ASSPLRGGGYGYT

D gene: NA
J gene: TRBJ2-7
V gene: TRBV14
CDR3 protein: ASSQVGFSSYEQY

D gene: TRBD1
J gene: TRBJ1-1
V gene: TRBV10-3
CDR3 protein: AISEPDRGNTEAF

D gene: NA
J gene: TRBJ2-3
V gene: TRBV7-8
CDR3 protein: ASAAVPDTQY

D gene: TRBD1
J gene: TRBJ2-5
V gene: TRBV20-1
CDR3 protein: SARGDSLQETQY

D gene: TRBD1
J gene: TRBJ2-2
V gene: TRBV11-3
CDR3 protein: ASRWGQGASNTGELF

D gene: TRBD2
J gene: TRBJ2-1
V gene: TRBV5-6
CDR3 protein: ASSLTSESSSYNEQF

D gene: TRBD1
J gene: TRBJ1-6
V gene: TRBV20-1
CDR3 protein: SARRQGNHSPLH

D gene: TRBD2
J gene: TRBJ2-1
V gene: TRBV20-1
CDR3 protein: SASGRGGTSSYNEQF

D gene: NA
J gene: TRBJ2-5
V gene: TRBV20-1
CDR3 protein: SARVLLMGAEETQY

D gene: NA
J gene: TRBJ2-5
V gene: TRBV7-2
CDR3 protein: ASSPSPGTQETQY

D gene: TRBD1
J gene: TRBJ2-5
V gene: TRBV14
CDR3 protein: ASSRIRDSQETQY

D gene: TRBD2
J gene: TRBJ2-1
V gene: TRBV7-9
CDR3 protein: ASSVLAGDVEQF

D gene: NA
J gene: TRBJ1-1
V gene: TRBV5-5
CDR3 protein: ASSSGQLEAF

D gene: TRBD1
J gene: TRBJ2-2
V gene: TRBV20-1
CDR3 protein: SAPRDRVRNTGELF

D gene: NA
J gene: TRBJ1-1
V gene: TRBV10-3
CDR3 protein: AISDLGNTEAF

D gene: NA
J gene: TRBJ1-1
V gene: TRBV12-3/TRBV12-4
CDR3 protein: ASRQVTYTEAF

D gene: NA
J gene: TRBJ2-1
V gene: TRBV9
CDR3 protein: ASSLPNGDEQF

D gene: NA
J gene: TRBJ1-2
V gene: TRBV5-1
CDR3 protein: ASSLVPDYGYT

D gene: NA
J gene: TRBJ2-2
V gene: TRBV7-9
CDR3 protein: ASTKSGPKNTGELF

D gene: TRBD1
J gene: TRBJ1-4
V gene: TRBV5-1
CDR3 protein: ASSPTGSKEKLF

D gene: NA
J gene: TRBJ1-1
V gene: TRBV19
CDR3 protein: ASTPGRWPEAF